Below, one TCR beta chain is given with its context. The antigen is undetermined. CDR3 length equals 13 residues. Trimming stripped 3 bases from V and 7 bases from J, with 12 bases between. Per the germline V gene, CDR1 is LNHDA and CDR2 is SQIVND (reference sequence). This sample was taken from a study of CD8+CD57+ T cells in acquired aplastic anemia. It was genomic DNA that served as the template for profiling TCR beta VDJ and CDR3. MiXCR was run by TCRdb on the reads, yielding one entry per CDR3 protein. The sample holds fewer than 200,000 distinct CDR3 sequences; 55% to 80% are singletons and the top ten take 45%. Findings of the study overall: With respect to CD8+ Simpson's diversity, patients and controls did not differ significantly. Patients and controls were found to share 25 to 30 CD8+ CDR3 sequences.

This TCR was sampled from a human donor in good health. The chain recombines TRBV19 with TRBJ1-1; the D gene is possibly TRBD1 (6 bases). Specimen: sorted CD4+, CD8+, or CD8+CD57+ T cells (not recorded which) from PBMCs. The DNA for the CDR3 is TGTGCCAGTAGTATTAGGGGGAACTTTGAAGCTTTCTTT. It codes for CASSIRGNFEAFF.